The 15 T cell receptor beta chains given below trace back to one sample, sequenced in a study of T cells in Graves' hyperthyroidism and ophthalmopathy. From RNA transcripts, TCR beta CDR3 regions were amplified. The HTBI primer set served for first-round RT-PCR of the TCR CDR3. TCRdb fed the multiplex PCR reads into MiXCR, producing one record per CDR3 protein. The data show about 350,000 distinct CDR3 sequences, approximately 19% seen once. Specimen: blood. The receptors were sampled from a woman aged 18-29 years with Graves' hyperthyroidism.

The rearrangement uses TRBV3-1 and TRBJ1-1; 8 nucleotides agree with TRBD1. Trimming at V came to 0 bases and at J to 11 bases, leaving 5 bases not matched to a gene. This CDR3 contains 13 residues. Germline lookup yields CDR1 LGHDT and CDR2 YNNKEL (reference sequence). The CDR3 region has the DNA TGTGCCAGCAGCCAAGAGGGCACAGGGGGGGCTTTCTTT. The encoded protein is CASSQEGTGGAFF. Complete variable domain (other parts from reference TRBV3-1 and TRBJ1-1): DTAVSQTPKYLVTQMGNDKSIKCEQNLGHDTMYWYKQDSKKFLKIMFSYNNKELIINETVPNRFSPKSPDKAHLNLHINSLELGDSAVYFCASSQEGTGGAFFGQGTRLTVV.

The chain uses TRBV3-1 and TRBJ1-3; D is unresolved. Trimming removed 10 bases from V and 4 bases from J, with 14 bases in between. Germline loops: CDR1 LGHDT, CDR2 YNNKEL (reference sequence). The CDR3 covers 13 residues. Here the CDR3 reads CATGEAVGNTIYF. The CDR3, as DNA: TGTGCCACCGGGGAGGCCGTAGGAAACACCATATATTTT.

This clonotype was counted many times. This chain uses TRBV20-1 with TRBJ2-7, with a tentative D call TRBD2 (5 bases). This CDR3 has 14 residues. Trimming pared 6 bases from V and 7 bases from J, leaving 22 bases between. CDR1 and CDR2 (germline): DFQATT, SNEGSKA (reference sequence). The chain's CDR3 is CSAPKGGSAGEQYF. The CDR3 DNA sequence: TGCAGTGCCCCCAAGGGCGGGTCGGCGGGTGAGCAGTACTTC.

The table lists this clonotype with many counts. The V gene is TRBV6-1, the J gene TRBJ1-3; D is unresolved. The CDR3 has 13 amino acids. The germline gives CDR1 MNHNS, CDR2 SASEGT. V lost 7 bases and J lost 1, with 8 bases in between. The CDR3 sequence is CASNTDSGNTIYF. CDR3 bases: TGTGCCAGCAACACCGATTCTGGAAACACCATATATTTT.

This clonotype was detected only a few times. The rearrangement joins TRBV18 to TRBJ2-2, with a tentative D call TRBD1 (5 bases). This CDR3 contains 17 residues. V was trimmed by 2 bases and J by 1 base, leaving 14 bases between them. Germline V gene data show CDR1 as KGHSH and CDR2 as LQKENI. This CDR3 reads CASSPIQKGENTGELFF. The CDR3 DNA sequence: TGTGCCAGCTCACCAATCCAAAAAGGGGAGAACACCGGGGAGCTGTTTTTT.

Ten or more counts support this clonotype. The J gene is TRBJ1-2, the V gene TRBV6-5; 7 nucleotides line up with TRBD1. This CDR3 is built from 14 residues. Per the germline V gene, CDR1 is MNHEY and CDR2 is SVGAGI. V was clipped by 6 bases and J by 4 bases; unmatched bases: 8. CDR3 bases: TGTGCCAGCAGGCGGGGACAGTCGGGCTATGGCTACACCTTC. Translating it yields CASRRGQSGYGYTF.

The gene calls are TRBV6-2 or TRBV6-3 and TRBJ1-5, with a weak D call TRBD1 (5 bases). The germline gives CDR1 MNHEY, CDR2 SVGEGT. With 2 bases removed from V and 2 bases from J, the gap between germline ends came to 13 bases. The CDR3 is 16 amino acids. The CDR3 DNA sequence: TGTGCCAGCAGTTACGGGGGGTCTTGGGGCAATCAGCCCCAGCATTTT. Encoded protein: CASSYGGSWGNQPQHF.

This clonotype was seen repeatedly, ten times or more. This chain joins TRBV20-1 and TRBJ1-1, with D uncertain. V was trimmed by 5 bases and J by 7 bases, leaving 11 bases between them. The CDR3 length is 11 residues. Germline values: CDR1 DFQATT, CDR2 SNEGSKA (reference sequence). In DNA form, the CDR3 reads TGCAGTGCTCGGCTTTGGGATGAAGCTTTCTTT. Protein product: CSARLWDEAFF.

In its sample, this clonotype was seen a few times. The chain recombines TRBV4-2 with TRBJ2-2, with TRBD2 matching over 8 bases. The length of the CDR3 is 15 residues. The germline V gene encodes CDR1 LGHNA and CDR2 YNFKEQ. With 1 base clipped from V and 7 bases from J, the junction kept 5 bases outside the gene matches. CDR3 region: CASSQVERGGGELFF. DNA for the CDR3: TGTGCCAGCAGCCAAGTGGAACGGGGGGGCGGGGAGCTGTTTTTT.

V gene TRBV12-3 or TRBV12-4 combines with J gene TRBJ2-5; D call uncertain. V was shortened by 7 bases and J by 5 bases, with 23 bases between the two germline ends. The CDR3 has 16 amino acids. For the CDR3, the DNA is TGTGCCAGCAACCACATCCCCGGTGGCTTTGCGGAGACCCAGTACTTC. Its translation is CASNHIPGGFAETQYF.

This clonotype has at least ten counts. The chain is built from TRBV12-5 and TRBJ1-1, with TRBD1 as a possible D gene (6 bases). In germline, CDR1 is LGHNT, CDR2 FRNRAP. V lost 1 base and J lost 11, with 14 bases in between. The CDR3 runs 13 residues. In DNA form, the CDR3 reads TGTGCTAGTGGTTTGGATACAGGGTTAAGGGCTTTCTTT. This encodes CASGLDTGLRAFF.

There are many counts of this clonotype. The chain carries TRBV9 and TRBJ2-5, with D tentatively TRBD2 (5 bases). The germline V and J ends were trimmed by 4 bases and 1 base, with 14 bases remaining between them. The CDR3 extends over 15 amino acids. In germline, CDR1 is SGDLS, CDR2 YYNGEE. The CDR3 loop reads CASSIHSEGQETQYF. For the CDR3, the DNA is TGTGCCAGCAGCATTCATAGCGAGGGCCAAGAGACCCAGTACTTC.

The table lists this clonotype with many counts. V and J are TRBV24-1 and TRBJ1-2; 10 bases fit TRBD1. The CDR3 is made up of 15 amino acids. Germline assignment: CDR1 KGHDR and CDR2 SFDVKD. V lost 3 bases to trimming and J lost 4 bases; unmatched junction nucleotides: 4. CDR3 residues: CATSDMDRGFYGYTF. The CDR3, as DNA: TGTGCCACCAGTGATATGGACAGGGGGTTCTATGGCTACACCTTC.

This clonotype showed up just a few times. V usage is TRBV5-1 and J usage is TRBJ2-2; D assignment may be TRBD1 or TRBD2 (5 bases each). Germline values: CDR1 SGHRS, CDR2 YFSETQ. This CDR3 spans 16 amino acids. V gave up 5 bases and J gave up 2 bases, with 16 bases separating them. The CDR3 here is CASRKGLGDNTGELFF. CDR3 coding DNA: TGCGCCAGCAGAAAGGGGTTGGGGGACAACACCGGGGAGCTGTTTTTT.

This clonotype occurred many times. The chain links TRBV6-5 to TRBJ1-2, with 8 nucleotides matching TRBD1. CDR1 is MNHEY and CDR2 is SVGAGI in the germline V gene. J gave up 4 bases and V 2 bases, and 3 bases lay outside the gene matches. This CDR3 is built from 14 residues. The CDR3 is CASSYLDRGYGYTF. The DNA for the CDR3 is TGTGCCAGCAGTTACCTTGACAGGGGCTATGGCTACACCTTC.